This T cell receptor (beta chain) was sequenced during a study of OX40 agonist ivuxolimab in advanced cancers. Study as a whole: The patients' treatment was ivuxolimab, an agonistic anti-OX40 (CD134) antibody. Every 2 weeks, patients got intravenous ivuxolimab at one of six dose levels (0.01-10 mg/kg).

V shed 3 bases and J 1 base; nucleotides not matched to a gene: 9. Germline V lookup: CDR1 SGDLS, CDR2 YYNGEE. The CDR3 totals 16 residues. Study-level points and caveats: There were, on average, more expanded clones in CD8+ T cells than in CD4+. Both CD4+ and CD8+ T cell populations in blood had undergone clonal expansion by week 6 at 0.1 to 3.0 mg/kg.

A word on this clone: Antigen specificity is unknown.

Some clones are missing from TCRdb's copy, which holds only in-frame ones; the method was immunoSEQ multiplex PCR. The sample lists 100,000 to 150,000 clones; just under 95% were seen once. The rearrangement links TRBV9 to TRBJ1-2, with 7 bases lining up with TRBD1. The source was CD4+ or CD8+ T cells sorted from blood, collected in a trial of the OX40 agonist ivuxolimab. This clonotype was obtained from an adult with an advanced solid tumor such as melanoma, head and neck, liver or kidney cancer. The CDR3 reads CASSEIQGWDNYGYTF. In DNA, the CDR3 is TGTGCCAGCAGCGAGATACAGGGGTGGGATAACTATGGCTACACCTTC.